The rows below give T cell receptor beta chains drawn from one sample of a study of T-cell reconstitution after alpha-beta-depleted transplantation in children. TCRdb re-analysed the PCR reads in MiXCR, keeping a single row per CDR3 protein. The table shows 530,000 or so distinct CDR3 sequences, with 25% to 30% occurring only once. This sample comprised PBMCs, obtained before TCRalphabeta/CD19-depleted stem cell transplant. The receptors originated from a boy less than two years old with Wiskott-Aldrich syndrome, due to receive a stem cell transplant. Each CDR3 is given with its conserved first and last residue. D genes are given only for firm matches. Only some rows state a clone size, as once, few, many or a class for expanded clones.

j_call: TRBJ2-3; v_call: TRBV7-9; clone_size: -; d_call: TRBD2; cdr3_nt: TGTGCCAGCAGTTGGGGACTAGCGGTTAGCACAGATACGCAGTATTTT; cdr3_aa: CASSWGLAVSTDTQYF
j_call: TRBJ2-1; v_call: TRBV10-3; clone_size: once; d_call: TRBD2; cdr3_nt: TGTGCCATCAGTCTCCGGACTAGCGCCAGCTCCTACAATGAGCAGTTCTTC; cdr3_aa: CAISLRTSASSYNEQFF
j_call: TRBJ2-5; v_call: TRBV6-1; clone_size: -; d_call: TRBD2; cdr3_nt: TGTGCCAGCAGTGAATGGGGGACTAGCGGGATAAATTTGCTAGAGACCCAGTACTTC; cdr3_aa: CASSEWGTSGINLLETQYF
j_call: TRBJ1-4; v_call: TRBV20-1; clone_size: few; d_call: -; cdr3_nt: TGCAGTGCTAGAGCCCGGACTGGCCTTAATGAAAAACTGTTTTTT; cdr3_aa: CSARARTGLNEKLFF
j_call: TRBJ2-3; v_call: TRBV5-1; clone_size: -; d_call: TRBD2; cdr3_nt: TGCGCCAGCAGCTTGGCCGCTGGGGCTAGCGGGAGTACAGATACGCAGTATTTT; cdr3_aa: CASSLAAGASGSTDTQYF
j_call: TRBJ2-1; v_call: TRBV20-1; clone_size: -; d_call: TRBD2; cdr3_nt: TGCAGTGCTATAGCGGGAGTCGGGTACAATGAGCAGTTCTTC; cdr3_aa: CSAIAGVGYNEQFF
j_call: TRBJ2-7; v_call: TRBV5-1; clone_size: -; d_call: TRBD2; cdr3_nt: TGCGCCAGCAGCTCCGCAGCGGGAGGGCCCTACGAGCAGTACTTC; cdr3_aa: CASSSAAGGPYEQYF
j_call: TRBJ1-4; v_call: TRBV20-1; clone_size: -; d_call: -; cdr3_nt: TGCAGTGCTAGACGGTACGAAAAACTGTTTTTT; cdr3_aa: CSARRYEKLFF
j_call: TRBJ1-1; v_call: TRBV11-2; clone_size: few; d_call: -; cdr3_nt: TGTGCCAGCAGCTTTACACGGGCCACTGAAGCTTTCTTT; cdr3_aa: CASSFTRATEAFF
j_call: TRBJ2-1; v_call: TRBV5-1; clone_size: -; d_call: TRBD2; cdr3_nt: TGCGCCAGCACAAAAGGGACTAGAAACAATGAGCAGTTCTTC; cdr3_aa: CASTKGTRNNEQFF